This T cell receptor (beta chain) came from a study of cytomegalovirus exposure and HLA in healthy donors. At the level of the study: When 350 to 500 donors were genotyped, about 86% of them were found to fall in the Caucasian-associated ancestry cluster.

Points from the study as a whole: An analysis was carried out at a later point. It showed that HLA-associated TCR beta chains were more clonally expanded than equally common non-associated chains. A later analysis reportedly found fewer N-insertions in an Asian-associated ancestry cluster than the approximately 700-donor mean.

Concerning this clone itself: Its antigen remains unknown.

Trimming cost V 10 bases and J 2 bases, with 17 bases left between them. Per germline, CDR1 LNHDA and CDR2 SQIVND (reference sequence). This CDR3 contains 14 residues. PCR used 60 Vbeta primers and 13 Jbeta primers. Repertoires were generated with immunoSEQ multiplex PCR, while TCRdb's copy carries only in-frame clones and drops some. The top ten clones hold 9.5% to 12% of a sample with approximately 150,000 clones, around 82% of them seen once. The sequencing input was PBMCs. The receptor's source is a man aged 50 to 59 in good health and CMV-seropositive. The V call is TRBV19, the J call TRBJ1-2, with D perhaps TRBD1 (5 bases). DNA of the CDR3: TGTGCCACTACCGGTAGCAGGGCGAACTATGGCTACACCTTC. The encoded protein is CATTGSRANYGYTF. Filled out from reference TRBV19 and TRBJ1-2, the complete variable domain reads DGGITQSPKYLFRKEGQNVTLSCEQNLNHDAMYWYRQDPGQGLRLIYYSQIVNDFQKGDIAEGYSVSREKKESFPLTVTSAQKNPTAFYLCATTGSRANYGYTFGSGTRLTVV.